This record looks at one T cell receptor (beta chain) sequence and its context. Its antigen remains unidentified. The data derive from a study of T cells in Graves' hyperthyroidism and ophthalmopathy. The study's findings and limits: Progression to ophthalmopathy was predicted a median of approximately 6.4 months early.

What was amplified from RNA transcripts were TCR beta CDR3 regions. First-round RT-PCR targeting the TCR CDR3 was performed with the HTBI primer set. TCRdb independently ran MiXCR on the multiplex PCR reads; one entry per CDR3 protein. The sample comprises roughly 660,000 distinct CDR3 sequences, roughly 17% of which are singletons, and less than 20% rests with the top ten. CDR3 length: 16 residues. CDR1 and CDR2 (germline): MNHEY, SVGEGT. V was pared by 6 bases and J by 0 bases, with 8 bases of the junction left unmatched. The specimen sequenced was blood. This chain connects TRBV6-2 or TRBV6-3 to TRBJ2-5, with 9 bases fitting TRBD1. This TCR was recovered from a man aged 50-60 years with Graves' hyperthyroidism. The chain's CDR3 is CASSSGTGKYQETQYF. The DNA of the CDR3 is TGTGCCAGCAGCTCCGGGACAGGGAAGTACCAAGAGACCCAGTACTTC.